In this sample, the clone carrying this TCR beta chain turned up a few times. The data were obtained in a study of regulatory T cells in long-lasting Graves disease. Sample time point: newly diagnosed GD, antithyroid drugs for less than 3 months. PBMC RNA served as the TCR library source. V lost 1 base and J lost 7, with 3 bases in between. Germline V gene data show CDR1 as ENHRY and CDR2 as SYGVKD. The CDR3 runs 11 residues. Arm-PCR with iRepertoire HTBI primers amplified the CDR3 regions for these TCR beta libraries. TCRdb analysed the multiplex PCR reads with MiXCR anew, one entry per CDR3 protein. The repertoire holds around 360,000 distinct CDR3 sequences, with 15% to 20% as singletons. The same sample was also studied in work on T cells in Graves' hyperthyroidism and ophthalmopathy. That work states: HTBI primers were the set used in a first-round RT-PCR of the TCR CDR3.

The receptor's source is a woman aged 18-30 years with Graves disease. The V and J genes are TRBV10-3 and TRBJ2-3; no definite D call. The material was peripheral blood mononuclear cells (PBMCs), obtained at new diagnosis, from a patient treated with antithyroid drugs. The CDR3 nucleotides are TGTGCCATCAGTGAGTTAAATACGCAGTATTTT. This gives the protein CAISELNTQYF.